This T cell receptor (beta chain) was observed in a study of beta chain features in type 1 diabetes. cDNA synthesis used the whole RNA isolate, giving expressed TCRB sequences. Here immunoSEQ multiplex PCR was the method, and the copy in TCRdb shows in-frame clones only, minus some. The table includes about 220,000 clones, about 11% detected once. This clone was counted a few times. This clonotype was sampled from a man aged 18 to 30 in good health. Sample: central memory CD4+ T cells from blood.

The DNA for the CDR3 is TGTGCCAGCAGCTTCCGACTAGCGGGAGAGGATGAGCAGTTCTTC. Translation: CASSFRLAGEDEQFF. The chain carries TRBV11-2 and TRBJ2-1; TRBD2 aligns across 12 bases. CDR3 size: 15 residues. The J segment lost 8 bases and the V segment lost 3 bases, leaving 5 bases of the junction unmatched. Germline V gives CDR1 SGHAT, CDR2 FQNNGV. Filled out from reference TRBV11-2 and TRBJ2-1, the complete variable domain reads EAGVAQSPRYKIIEKRQSVAFWCNPISGHATLYWYQQILGQGPKLLIQFQNNGVVDDSQLPKDRFSAERLKGVDSTLKIQPAKLEDSAVYLCASSFRLAGEDEQFFGPGTRLTVL.